This TCR beta chain is drawn from a study of control samples from healthy donors and cancer patients. This table comes from immunoSEQ multiplex PCR, and its TCRdb copy is limited to in-frame clones, with some not included. The sample has about 140,000 clones, roughly 89% seen once; the top ten hold about 11%. Germline assignment: CDR1 MDHEN and CDR2 SYDVKM. The CDR3 is 12 amino acids. Between the trimmed V and J ends, which lost 4 bases and 8 bases, there was a span of 11 bases. The sequencing input was blood. V is TRBV28 and J is TRBJ1-1; D not resolved. The source of this sequence is a man aged 30 to 39 in good health. As DNA, the CDR3 is TGTGCCAGCAGTTCCGGCATTAGAGAAGCTTTCTTT. Residues: CASSSGIREAFF.